A single sample is the source of the 22 T cell receptor beta chains below, sequenced in a study of read filtering for tumor transcriptome and immune sequencing. Molecular barcoded adaptors covering alpha/delta and beta/gamma chains were used on roughly 400 ng RNA. TCRdb independently ran MiXCR on the reads; one entry per CDR3 protein. The sample yields some 40,000 distinct CDR3 sequences, around 15% seen once. The sample taken for sequencing was a population of CD138-negative cells sorted from bone marrow. All receptors derive from a donor over 35 with multiple myeloma.

This clonotype was seen repeatedly, ten times or more. The chain recombines TRBV7-2 with TRBJ2-2; D is unclear. V gave up 6 bases and J gave up 1 base, with 12 bases separating them. The CDR3 length is 15 residues. Germline-derived CDR1 and CDR2 are SGHTA and FQGNSA. As DNA, the CDR3 is TGTGCCAGCAGACCCCGGCGAGAGAACACCGGGGAGCTGTTTTTT. It specifies CASRPRRENTGELFF.

This clonotype was seen ten or more times. The chain carries TRBV9 and TRBJ2-1; D is perhaps TRBD2 (5 bases). Per germline, CDR1 SGDLS and CDR2 YYNGEE. The V and J ends lost 0 bases and 2 bases respectively, with 9 bases between them. This CDR3 has 15 amino acids. The CDR3 sequence: CASSVVEGPYNEQFF. Here the CDR3 DNA reads TGTGCCAGCAGCGTAGTAGAGGGCCCCTACAATGAGCAGTTCTTC.

This clonotype occurred many times. The rearrangement joins TRBV4-1 to TRBJ1-1; 12 positions agree with TRBD1. Trimming cost V 4 bases and J 1 base; bases outside gene matches: 4. The CDR3 consists of 16 residues. Germline assignment: CDR1 MGHRA and CDR2 YSYEKL. CDR3 in DNA: TGCGCCAGCAGCCCCGGGACAGGGGGCGCGAACACTGAAGCTTTCTTT. This translates into CASSPGTGGANTEAFF.

V is TRBV19 and J is TRBJ1-3; 8 bases line up with TRBD1. The trim removed 4 bases at V and 1 base at J, leaving 6 bases unmatched. CDR3 length: 16 residues. Germline CDR1 is LNHDA and CDR2 is SQIVND (reference sequence). Here the CDR3 DNA reads TGTGCCAGTAGTAGAGCGGGACAGGATTCTGGAAACACCATATATTTT. Encoded protein: CASSRAGQDSGNTIYF.

This clonotype has more than one count but fewer than ten. This could be a read error, since a much larger clone is one nucleotide away. The chain couples TRBV15 to TRBJ2-5; no firm D call. V lost 1 base, J lost 4 bases, and 13 bases lay in between. The CDR3 contains 15 residues. CDR1 and CDR2 (germline): LNHNV, YYDKDF (reference sequence). The DNA of the CDR3 is TGTGCCACCAGCAGAGTGGGCTTTTCGGGAGAGACCCAGTACTTC. This gives the protein CATSRVGFSGETQYF.

The V gene is TRBV25-1, the J gene TRBJ2-1; no definite D call. CDR3 size: 12 residues. Germline CDR1 and CDR2: MGHDK and SYGVNS. Between the trimmed V and J ends, which lost 5 bases and 9 bases, there was a span of 11 bases. Written as DNA, the CDR3 is TGTGCCAGCAGTATCCGAATGGGTGAGCAGTTCTTC. Its translation is CASSIRMGEQFF. The whole variable domain, filled in from reference TRBV25-1 and TRBJ2-1, reads EADIYQTPRYLVIGTGKKITLECSQTMGHDKMYWYQQDPGMELHLIHYSYGVNSTEKGDLSSESTVSRIRTEHFPLTLESARPSHTSQYLCASSIRMGEQFFGPGTRLTVL.

This clonotype was observed many times. The chain combines TRBV4-3 with TRBJ2-7, with a weak D call TRBD2 (6 bases). The CDR3 sequence is 18 residues long. V was clipped by 3 bases and J by 2 bases, with 23 bases between them. From germline, CDR1 is LGHNA and CDR2 YSLEER. CDR3 residues: CASSQTLSGGNSPYEQYF. CDR3 in DNA: TGCGCCAGCAGCCAGACCCTCTCCGGGGGTAATTCTCCCTACGAGCAGTACTTC.

This clonotype was observed many times. V and J are TRBV7-9 and TRBJ1-1; tentatively, D is TRBD1 (6 bases). V lost 3 bases and J 0 bases, leaving 11 bases between the germline ends. Germline V gene sequence: CDR1 SEHNR, CDR2 FQNEAQ (reference sequence). This CDR3 is 15 amino acids long. The CDR3 is CASSFPGTLNTEAFF. The CDR3 region has the DNA TGTGCCAGCAGCTTCCCCGGGACATTGAACACTGAAGCTTTCTTT.

This clonotype came up many times. The genes are TRBV7-3 and TRBJ2-1; possible D gene TRBD1, 6 bases. V was cut by 5 bases and J by 9 bases, with 14 bases left in between. The CDR3 has 13 residues. Per the germline V gene, CDR1 is SGHTA and CDR2 is FQGTGA. The CDR3 reads CASSGDNFGEQFF. The CDR3 DNA sequence: TGTGCCAGCAGCGGGGACAATTTCGGTGAGCAGTTCTTC.

Comments on this clonotype: The conserved final phenylalanine or tryptophan is absent from the CDR3, which likely points to a read error. V usage is TRBV2 and J usage is TRBJ2-1; 14 positions match TRBD2. CDR1 is SNHLY, CDR2 FYNNEI, per germline. The CDR3 loop spans 18 amino acids. In DNA form, the CDR3 reads TGTGCCAGCATTTGGGCGACTAGCGGGGGGGCTGGGTACAATGGGCAGTTCCTC. It codes for CASIWATSGGAGYNGQFL.

This clonotype has ten or more counts. The chain carries TRBV9 and TRBJ2-1, with D perhaps matching TRBD1 (5 bases). There are 14 residues in the CDR3. V lost 4 bases and J 4 bases, leaving 12 bases between the germline ends. The germline gives CDR1 SGDLS, CDR2 YYNGEE. CDR3 region: CASSSLDTYNEQFF. CDR3 nucleotide sequence: TGTGCCAGCAGCTCCTTGGACACGTACAATGAGCAGTTCTTC. Using reference TRBV9 and TRBJ2-1 for the parts outside the CDR3, the full variable domain is DSGVTQTPKHLITATGQRVTLRCSPRSGDLSVYWYQQSLDQGLQFLIQYYNGEERAKGNILERFSAQQFPDLHSELNLSSLELGDSALYFCASSSLDTYNEQFFGPGTRLTVL.

This clonotype was recorded at least ten times. This chain uses TRBV28 with TRBJ1-1; the D is unclear. With 5 bases removed from V and 9 bases from J, the gap between germline ends came to 13 bases. The CDR3 has 12 residues. Germline CDR1 and CDR2: MDHEN and SYDVKM. The CDR3 sequence is CASSRTDFKAFF. The CDR3 coding sequence is TGTGCCAGCAGTAGGACCGACTTCAAAGCTTTCTTT.

This clonotype was picked up many times. The J gene is TRBJ1-2, the V gene TRBV20-1, with 7 bases fitting TRBD1. The CDR3 extends over 13 amino acids. The germline V gene has CDR1 DFQATT and CDR2 SNEGSKA (reference sequence). V gave up 6 bases and J gave up 4 bases; unmatched junction bases: 8. The CDR3 here is CSAPTGRIYGYTF. CDR3 coding DNA: TGCAGTGCACCGACAGGGAGAATCTATGGCTACACCTTC.

This clonotype was observed many times. The chain uses TRBV28 and TRBJ1-4, with TRBD1 identical over 8 bases. The CDR3 length is 14 residues. Germline V lookup: CDR1 MDHEN, CDR2 SYDVKM. With 6 bases clipped from V and 8 bases from J, the junction kept 8 bases outside the gene matches. The CDR3 DNA reads as TGTGCCAGCAGCCTGGACAGGGTTGGAGAAAAACTGTTTTTT. Its protein is CASSLDRVGEKLFF.

This clonotype is labeled as medium-sized (0.01 to 0.1%). The chain joins TRBV3-1 to TRBJ2-1; D is perhaps TRBD1 or TRBD2 (7 bases each). This CDR3 has 15 amino acids. V lost 1 base and J 4 bases, leaving 11 bases between the germline ends. In germline, CDR1 is LGHDT, CDR2 YNNKEL (reference sequence). The CDR3 DNA reads as TGTGCCAGCAGCCAAGGAGCGGGACAGTACAATGAGCAGTTCTTC. Protein sequence: CASSQGAGQYNEQFF.

In this sample, this clonotype turned up many times. The junction does not match germline at one end; this may be a read error. Here the CDR3 reads CSAREGGDQPQHF. In DNA, the CDR3 is TGCAGTGCTCGAGAGGGCGGGGATCAGCCCCAGCATTTT. The chain uses TRBV20-1 and TRBJ1-5, with D hard to call. This CDR3 is built from 13 residues. The V gene's germline CDR1 is DFQATT and CDR2 SNEGSKA (reference sequence).

This clonotype was counted ten times or more. The chain combines TRBV19 with TRBJ2-3, with a weak D call TRBD2 (5 bases). Trimming cost V 5 bases and J 7 bases, with 19 bases left between them. CDR3 length: 15 amino acids. Per germline, CDR1 LNHDA and CDR2 SQIVND (reference sequence). CDR3 protein: CASSPTGKPQHTQYF. DNA for the CDR3: TGTGCCAGTAGTCCGACGGGGAAGCCCCAGCATACGCAGTATTTT.

This clonotype was detected a few times. A much larger clone differs from this one at a single base, so this may be a read error. The rearrangement uses TRBV6-2 or TRBV6-3 and TRBJ1-5; D is ambiguous. The CDR3 runs to 15 residues. From germline, CDR1 is MNHEY and CDR2 SVGEGT. CDR3 DNA sequence: TGTGCCAGCAGTTACGAGGGTTATAGCAATCGGCCCCAGCATTTT. This sequence encodes CASSYEGYSNRPQHF.

About this clonotype itself: A far larger clone is only one base removed, so a read error is likely. V and J are TRBV14 and TRBJ2-3; no clear D gene. The J call may be incorrect, as the DNA end agrees better with TRBJ1-5. CDR3 size: 11 residues. Per the germline V gene, CDR1 is SGHDN and CDR2 is FVKESK. CDR3 in amino acids: CASSHTDTQHF. Here the CDR3 DNA reads TGTGCCAGCAGCCACACAGATACGCAGCATTTT.

This clonotype was seen ten or more times. J is TRBJ1-3 and V is TRBV20-1; a possible D gene is TRBD1 (5 bases). Germline CDR1 DFQATT, CDR2 SNEGSKA (reference sequence). V was cut by 0 bases and J by 1 base, with 7 bases left in between. CDR3 length equals 14 residues. The CDR3 coding sequence is TGCAGTGCTAGAGAGGCAGGGTCTGGAAACACCATATATTTT. It encodes CSAREAGSGNTIYF.

This clonotype was seen only a few times. This chain connects TRBV5-5 to TRBJ2-7; maybe TRBD1 (5 bases). The CDR3 totals 14 residues. The V end was cut by 1 base, the J end by 2 bases, with 10 bases between. Germline V gene lookup returns CDR1 SGHKS and CDR2 YYEKEE (reference sequence). For the CDR3, the DNA is TGTGCCAGCAGCTTGTGGCAGGGCGCCTACGAGCAGTACTTC. Translation gives CASSLWQGAYEQYF.

This clonotype occurred many times. The genes are TRBV5-1 and TRBJ2-6; D is tentatively TRBD1 or TRBD2 (7 bases each). Germline loops: CDR1 SGHRS, CDR2 YFSETQ. The length of the CDR3 is 16 residues. The germline V and J ends were trimmed by 1 base and 8 bases, with 16 bases remaining between them. The CDR3 spells CASSLLGGTDSNVLTF. The CDR3 DNA reads as TGCGCCAGCAGCTTGTTGGGGGGGACAGACTCCAACGTCCTGACTTTC.